These T cell receptor beta chains were read from a single sample in a study of cytomegalovirus exposure and HLA in healthy donors. The assay was immunoSEQ multiplex PCR, and TCRdb's table has in-frame clones only and misses some. The repertoire has roughly 150,000 clones, 75% to 90% of them found once; the top ten carry 0.95% to 1%. Sequencing was performed on PBMCs. The receptors come from a girl aged 2-10 years in good health and CMV-seropositive. CDR3s include the opening cysteine and the closing phenylalanine or tryptophan. A D gene is named only where the DNA matches it firmly. For some rows the clone size is stated as once, few or many, or as a class when expanded; others skip it.

v_gene,abundance,j_gene,d_gene,CDR3nt,CDR3aa
TRBV5-6,NA,TRBJ1-6,NA,TGTGCCAGCAGCTTGGCGAGGGGGTCCTTTCTCAATTCACCCCTCCACTTT,CASSLARGSFLNSPLHF
TRBV6-1,once,TRBJ2-2,NA,TGTGCCAGCAGTGAAGTGCGGACCGGGGAGCTGTTTTTT,CASSEVRTGELFF
TRBV28,NA,TRBJ2-4,TRBD1,TGTGCCAGCAGTCCCGGGACAGGGAAGGGAAACATTCAGTACTTC,CASSPGTGKGNIQYF
TRBV4-1,few,TRBJ2-7,NA,TGCGCCAGCAGCCCCTGGGGGGGGACAAACGAGCAGTACTTC,CASSPWGGTNEQYF
TRBV5-1,NA,TRBJ2-1,NA,TGCGCCAGCAGCTTGGCTGCTAGCGCAACATACAATGAGCAGTTCTTC,CASSLAASATYNEQFF
TRBV4-1,NA,TRBJ1-1,NA,TGCGCCAGCAGCCCGACAGAAAACACTGAAGCTTTCTTT,CASSPTENTEAFF
TRBV4-2,NA,TRBJ2-7,NA,TGTGCCAGCAGCCAAGATATAGCGTCGAGCTCCTACGAGCAGTACTTC,CASSQDIASSSYEQYF
TRBV30,NA,TRBJ1-4,NA,TGTGCCTGGAGTGTAGGCACAGGCAATGAAAAACTGTTTTTT,CAWSVGTGNEKLFF
TRBV5-1,NA,TRBJ2-1,NA,TGCGCCAGCAGCTTGGAGCGGGTCTCTAACAATGAGCAGTTCTTC,CASSLERVSNNEQFF
TRBV6-6,NA,TRBJ2-1,TRBD2,TGTGCCAGCATAGCGGGAGACTCCTACAATGAGCAGTTCTTC,CASIAGDSYNEQFF
TRBV5-1,NA,TRBJ2-2,NA,TGCGCCGTACGCCATGCGGAAACGAACACCGGGGAGCTGTTTTTT,CAVRHAETNTGELFF
TRBV4-2,NA,TRBJ2-4,TRBD2,TGTGCCAGCAGCCAAGAACTCGCCAGCGGGAGGGCCGAAAACATTCAGTACTTC,CASSQELASGRAENIQYF
TRBV5-1,NA,TRBJ2-3,TRBD2,TGCGCCAGCAGCGTAACTAGCGGTCGGGTGCAGTATTTT,CASSVTSGRVQYF
TRBV28,NA,TRBJ2-7,NA,TGTGCCAGCAGCCCCGGACTCGTCTCCTACGAGCAGTACTTC,CASSPGLVSYEQYF
TRBV19,NA,TRBJ1-5,NA,TGTGCCAGTAGTACTCTAGGAGGCGGTTCCAATCAGCCCCAGCATTTT,CASSTLGGGSNQPQHF
TRBV30,NA,TRBJ1-1,NA,TGTGCCTGGAGTGGGGCGAACACTGAAGCTTTCTTT,CAWSGANTEAFF
TRBV27,NA,TRBJ2-3,TRBD2,TGTGCCAGCAGTTTATTCCCTTCTAGCGGATACACAGATACGCAGTATTTT,CASSLFPSSGYTDTQYF
TRBV30,NA,TRBJ2-1,TRBD2,TGTGCCTGGGGGACTAGCAACATCGAGCAGTTCTTC,CAWGTSNIEQFF